The next 30 T cell receptor beta chains were all read from a single sample in a study of neurological immune-mediated disorders. TCRdb re-called the 5' RACE reads with MiXCR, one entry per CDR3 protein. The repertoire includes about 80,000 distinct CDR3 sequences, around 6% of them detected once, and roughly 7.3% sits in the top ten. Indicated time point: longitudinal time-point 2. Material: PBMCs. Every receptor here comes from a woman aged 55-75 years with multiple sclerosis.

The chain couples TRBV18 to TRBJ2-1; D unresolved. From germline, CDR1 is KGHSH and CDR2 LQKENI. The V end lost 7 bases, the J end lost 4 bases, and 8 bases lay between the germline ends. There are 12 residues in the CDR3. This CDR3 is CASCSLYNEQFF. CDR3 in DNA: TGTGCCAGCTGCAGCTTGTACAATGAGCAGTTCTTC.

Many counts were recorded for this clonotype. V gene TRBV3-1 combines with J gene TRBJ2-1; 8 bases align to TRBD1. The length of the CDR3 is 12 residues. The V and J ends lost 1 base and 13 bases, in that order; junction bases with no gene match: 3. Germline V gives CDR1 LGHDT, CDR2 YNNKEL (reference sequence). For the CDR3, the DNA is TGTGCCAGCAGCCAAGGAACAGGGGGACAGTTCTTC. Its protein is CASSQGTGGQFF.

There are many counts of this clonotype. The chain has TRBV20-1 and TRBJ1-5; weak D call: TRBD1 (5 bases). The V gene lost 7 bases and the J gene lost 0 bases, with 13 bases spanning the gap. Germline CDR1 DFQATT, CDR2 SNEGSKA (reference sequence). The length of the CDR3 is 14 residues. The CDR3 DNA is TGCAGTGTACCGGGACGGCTTAGCAATCAGCCCCAGCATTTT. Translated, it gives CSVPGRLSNQPQHF.

This clonotype was counted many times. The CDR3 here is CASNDMGQPTGELFF. The CDR3 DNA reads TGTGCCAGCAACGATATGGGACAGCCTACCGGGGAGCTGTTTTTT. The V gene is TRBV6-6, the J gene TRBJ2-2; 7 nucleotides agree with TRBD1. The V segment lost 7 bases and the J segment 5 bases; nucleotides outside the gene matches: 10. Germline V gene lookup returns CDR1 MNHNY and CDR2 SVGAGI (reference sequence). CDR3 length equals 15 residues.

This clonotype was recorded many times. V is TRBV27 and J is TRBJ2-3; 8 positions match TRBD1. The CDR3 is 14 residues long. V gave up 0 bases and J gave up 5 bases; unmatched junction bases: 1. Germline V lookup: CDR1 MNHEY, CDR2 SMNVEV (reference sequence). The CDR3 loop is CASSLSTGVDTQYF. The CDR3 DNA is TGTGCCAGCAGTTTATCGACAGGGGTAGATACGCAGTATTTT.

This clonotype was recorded many times. This chain joins TRBV5-1 and TRBJ1-4; TRBD1 is a possible D gene (5 bases). The germline gives CDR1 SGHRS, CDR2 YFSETQ. Trimming pared 3 bases from V and 0 bases from J, leaving 6 bases between. This CDR3 is built from 14 residues. Here the CDR3 DNA reads TGCGCCAGCAGCTCGACAGCAACTAATGAAAAACTGTTTTTT. This translates into CASSSTATNEKLFF.

This clonotype was seen many times. V usage is TRBV4-1 and J usage is TRBJ1-4; perhaps TRBD1 as D (5 bases). CDR3 size: 14 residues. Per germline, CDR1 MGHRA and CDR2 YSYEKL. Between the trimmed V and J ends, which lost 8 bases and 6 bases, there was a span of 16 bases. The CDR3 sequence: CASRRTFGDEKLFF. As DNA, the CDR3 is TGCGCCAGCCGGAGGACATTTGGTGATGAAAAACTGTTTTTT.

This clonotype was picked up many times. The chain links TRBV20-1 to TRBJ1-4; D is unclear. CDR1 and CDR2 (germline): DFQATT, SNEGSKA (reference sequence). This CDR3 is built from 14 residues. Between the trimmed V and J ends, which lost 1 base and 5 bases, there was a span of 11 bases. CDR3 protein: CSARVPSGNEKLFF. The CDR3 DNA is TGCAGTGCTAGAGTTCCCTCCGGGAATGAAAAACTGTTTTTT.

This clonotype occurred many times. Here the CDR3 reads CASSLGTRGSQETQYF. Written as DNA, the CDR3 is TGTGCCAGCAGTTTAGGGACCCGGGGATCCCAAGAGACCCAGTACTTC. The gene calls are TRBV12-3 or TRBV12-4 and TRBJ2-5; TRBD2 might be the D (5 bases). The CDR3 has 16 amino acids. The V and J ends lost 1 base and 1 base respectively, with 13 bases between them.

The CDR3, as DNA: TGTGCCAGCAGCTTGCTTGGTCCTAGCTCCTACAATGAGCAGTTCTTC. It codes for CASSLLGPSSYNEQFF. The chain joins TRBV5-6 to TRBJ2-1; no reliable D call. Trimming took off 1 base at V and 0 bases at J, with 11 bases between the two ends. The CDR3 has 16 amino acids. Germline V lookup: CDR1 SGHDT, CDR2 YYEEEE.

This clonotype was seen ten or more times. The V gene is TRBV9, the J gene TRBJ1-4; 10 nucleotides match TRBD1. The V gene end was trimmed by 4 bases and the J gene end by 6 bases; junction bases not matched to a gene: 9. The CDR3 has 16 amino acids. Germline lookup yields CDR1 SGDLS and CDR2 YYNGEE. The CDR3 spells CASSYHLTGGDEKLFF. The CDR3 DNA reads as TGTGCCAGCAGCTACCATCTGACAGGGGGCGATGAAAAACTGTTTTTT.

This clonotype was detected ten times or more. The V and J genes are TRBV20-1 and TRBJ2-7; 7 bases line up with TRBD1. Germline trimming cut 4 bases from V and 2 bases from J; bases unmatched to any gene: 8. The CDR3 is made up of 14 amino acids. CDR1 is DFQATT and CDR2 is SNEGSKA in the germline V gene (reference sequence). Written as DNA, the CDR3 is TGCAGTGCTACATACCGGGACAGTCCCTACGAGCAGTACTTC. Protein sequence: CSATYRDSPYEQYF.

The chain links TRBV11-2 to TRBJ2-7, with D hard to call. Germline V gene lookup returns CDR1 SGHAT and CDR2 FQNNGV. The CDR3 extends over 16 amino acids. Trimming shortened V by 3 bases and J by 2 bases, and 17 bases separated the two germline ends. The CDR3 spells CASSFSLRYGAYEQYF. The CDR3 DNA follows: TGTGCCAGCAGCTTTAGTTTACGGTACGGTGCCTACGAGCAGTACTTC.

J is TRBJ2-5 and V is TRBV10-3; no definite D call. Germline V gives CDR1 ENHRY, CDR2 SYGVKD. The V end was cut by 6 bases, the J end by 4 bases, with 15 bases between. The CDR3 is 14 amino acids. CDR3 bases: TGTGCCATCAGCCCGGGTGGGTCCATAGAGACCCAGTACTTC. This gives the protein CAISPGGSIETQYF.

This clonotype has ten or more counts. The rearrangement joins TRBV5-6 to TRBJ2-1, with 7 bases aligning to TRBD1. Looked up from germline, CDR1 is SGHDT and CDR2 is YYEEEE. The CDR3 is 12 amino acids. With V trimmed by 4 bases and J by 9 bases, 4 bases remained unmatched. This chain's CDR3 is CASSGTVSEQFF. CDR3 bases: TGTGCCAGCAGCGGGACAGTTTCTGAGCAGTTCTTC.

This clonotype was detected a few times. V gene TRBV14 combines with J gene TRBJ2-4, with D tentatively TRBD1 or TRBD2 (5 bases each). This CDR3 is built from 14 residues. Trimming shortened V by 1 base and J by 12 bases, and 16 bases separated the two germline ends. Looked up from germline, CDR1 is SGHDN and CDR2 is FVKESK. CDR3 sequence: CASSQALSSGPQYF. DNA for the CDR3: TGTGCCAGCAGCCAAGCGCTATCTTCGGGGCCTCAGTACTTC.

This clonotype was detected ten times or more. The V and J genes are TRBV4-1 and TRBJ2-5; no reliable D call. This CDR3 has 14 amino acids. CDR1 MGHRA and CDR2 YSYEKL come from the germline V gene. Between the trimmed V and J ends, which lost 1 base and 3 bases, there was a span of 9 bases. For the CDR3, the DNA is TGCGCCAGCAGCCAAGTGACCCACAAAGAGACCCAGTACTTC. Translating it yields CASSQVTHKETQYF.

This clonotype has a count of ten or more. The J gene is TRBJ2-2, the V gene TRBV9; D is perhaps TRBD1 (6 bases). The CDR3 extends over 15 amino acids. CDR1 is SGDLS, CDR2 YYNGEE, per germline. V was shortened by 6 bases and J by 4 bases, with 16 bases between the two germline ends. The CDR3 loop is CASTHRQDFTGELFF. The DNA of the CDR3 is TGTGCCAGCACCCACAGACAGGACTTCACCGGGGAGCTGTTTTTT.

This clonotype has a count of ten or more. The chain is built from TRBV7-9 and TRBJ1-2; D might be TRBD1 (5 bases). Between the trimmed V and J ends, which lost 5 bases and 4 bases, there was a span of 11 bases. Germline-derived CDR1 and CDR2 are SEHNR and FQNEAQ (reference sequence). The CDR3 covers 13 residues. CDR3 in DNA: TGTGCCAGCAGCCGAGACGGGACCTATGGCTACACCTTC. Translating it yields CASSRDGTYGYTF.

The table lists this clonotype with many counts. The CDR3, as DNA: TGCGCCAGCAGCTTGGGGCCCGGGGGACGCAATGAGCAGTTCTTC. Translating it yields CASSLGPGGRNEQFF. The chain combines TRBV5-1 with TRBJ2-1, with TRBD2 as a possible D gene (6 bases). CDR3 length: 15 amino acids. Germline CDR1 reads SGHRS; CDR2 reads YFSETQ. V was trimmed by 0 bases and J by 6 bases, leaving 13 bases between them.

This clonotype appeared many times. The chain combines TRBV5-1 with TRBJ2-5; no clear D gene. This CDR3 comprises 14 residues. V was shortened by 0 bases and J by 3 bases, with 9 bases between the two germline ends. Per the germline V gene, CDR1 is SGHRS and CDR2 is YFSETQ. DNA for the CDR3: TGCGCCAGCAGCTTGGCCCCGGTAAAAGAGACCCAGTACTTC. This encodes CASSLAPVKETQYF.

This clonotype came up many times. The chain links TRBV3-1 to TRBJ1-6; TRBD1 aligns across 8 bases. V lost 4 bases and J lost 7; bases outside the gene matches: 6. Germline-derived CDR1 and CDR2 are LGHDT and YNNKEL (reference sequence). The CDR3 sequence is 15 residues long. The CDR3: CASSLRTGKNSPLHF. CDR3 bases: TGTGCCAGCAGCCTGAGGACAGGGAAAAATTCACCCCTCCACTTT.

This clonotype occurred many times. The chain has TRBV28 and TRBJ1-6, with 8 bases matching TRBD1. Germline V gene data show CDR1 as MDHEN and CDR2 as SYDVKM. This CDR3 spans 15 amino acids. The V segment lost 5 bases and the J segment 9 bases; nucleotides outside the gene matches: 9. The CDR3 DNA is TGTGCCAGCAGTCCCAGACAGGGGTCAGGTTCACCCCTCCACTTT. This translates into CASSPRQGSGSPLHF.

In its sample, this clonotype was seen many times. The chain carries TRBV15 and TRBJ2-7; 9 bases align to TRBD1. Germline V gene lookup returns CDR1 LNHNV and CDR2 YYDKDF (reference sequence). V lost 1 base to trimming and J lost 1 base; unmatched junction nucleotides: 8. The CDR3 runs 17 residues. The CDR3 region has the DNA TGTGCCACCAGCAGAGGGGGGACAGGGCCCCTGTCCTACGAGCAGTACTTC. Translation gives CATSRGGTGPLSYEQYF.

Ten or more counts support this clonotype. J is TRBJ2-7 and V is TRBV5-1, with 7 bases identical to TRBD1. Per the germline V gene, CDR1 is SGHRS and CDR2 is YFSETQ. J gave up 5 bases and V 0 bases, and 8 bases lay outside the gene matches. The CDR3 is 15 amino acids. CDR3 amino acids: CASSLALTGSHEQYF. The CDR3 region has the DNA TGCGCCAGCAGCTTGGCCCTGACAGGGTCCCACGAGCAGTACTTC. Looking up the rest from reference TRBV5-1 and TRBJ2-7 gives the full variable domain: KAGVTQTPRYLIKTRGQQVTLSCSPISGHRSVSWYQQTPGQGLQFLFEYFSETQRNKGNFPGRFSGRQFSNSRSEMNVSTLELGDSALYLCASSLALTGSHEQYFGPGTRLTVT.

This clonotype has ten or more counts. The chain employs TRBV20-1 and TRBJ2-1; no clear D. The CDR3 sequence is 14 residues long. Germline CDR1 DFQATT, CDR2 SNEGSKA (reference sequence). V lost 5 bases and J 3 bases, leaving 14 bases between the germline ends. CDR3 sequence: CSAPEWTNYNEQFF. The CDR3, as DNA: TGCAGTGCTCCAGAATGGACCAACTACAATGAGCAGTTCTTC.

This clonotype was seen ten or more times. The chain employs TRBV7-9 and TRBJ1-2; no reliable D call. Per the germline V gene, CDR1 is SEHNR and CDR2 is FQNEAQ (reference sequence). V lost 3 bases and J lost 8, with 16 bases in between. This CDR3 spans 14 amino acids. The CDR3 region is CASSFGDPLSGYTF. The CDR3 region has the DNA TGTGCCAGCAGCTTTGGCGACCCTCTCAGCGGCTACACCTTC.

This clonotype was seen many times. V and J are TRBV5-1 and TRBJ1-1, with D uncertain. Germline CDR1 SGHRS, CDR2 YFSETQ. The CDR3 has 14 residues. V was shortened by 0 bases and J by 1 base, with 7 bases between the two germline ends. The CDR3 DNA sequence: TGCGCCAGCAGCTTGGGCCGTCAGAACACTGAAGCTTTCTTT. Translating it yields CASSLGRQNTEAFF.

The table lists this clonotype with many counts. This chain joins TRBV3-1 and TRBJ1-3, with D unclear. The CDR3 has 18 amino acids. Germline assignment: CDR1 LGHDT and CDR2 YNNKEL (reference sequence). The V end was cut by 4 bases, the J end by 0 bases, with 19 bases between. The CDR3 nucleotides are TGTGCCAGCAGCCTCCAGGACGGGCTGATGAGCTCTGGAAACACCATATATTTT. This sequence encodes CASSLQDGLMSSGNTIYF.

This clonotype occurred many times. The chain uses TRBV5-1 and TRBJ1-6; D might be TRBD1 (5 bases). CDR1 and CDR2 (germline): SGHRS, YFSETQ. CDR3 length equals 14 residues. Between the trimmed V and J ends, which lost 5 bases and 7 bases, there was a span of 13 bases. The CDR3 sequence is CASRIRDGNSPLHF. The CDR3 DNA is TGCGCCAGCAGGATCCGGGACGGAAATTCACCCCTCCACTTT.